This TCR beta chain was found in a study of control samples from healthy donors and cancer patients. Clones were sequenced by immunoSEQ multiplex PCR, and TCRdb holds only the in-frame ones, with some missing. The table shows tens of thousands of clones, with 70% occurring only once. V shed 7 bases and J 1 base; nucleotides not matched to a gene: 4. CDR1 and CDR2 (germline): SGDLS, YYNGEE. The CDR3 contains 14 residues. V is TRBV9 and J is TRBJ2-2; 7 bases are a match to TRBD1. The sequenced material came from formalin-fixed, paraffin-embedded tissue. This sequence originates from a male donor with melanoma. The CDR3 loop reads CASRDSRNTGELFF. The CDR3 DNA reads TGTGCCAGCCGGGACAGCCGGAACACCGGGGAGCTGTTTTTT.